This is a list of T cell receptor beta chains from one sample in a study of blood T cell repertoires in COVID-19. Clones were sequenced by immunoSEQ multiplex PCR, and TCRdb holds only the in-frame ones, with some missing. The sample includes roughly 240,000 clones, about 87% of them seen just once. The material sequenced was PBMCs or T cells enriched from blood (not recorded which). The receptors come from a woman aged 25 to 39 with acute COVID-19. CDR3s include the opening cysteine and the closing phenylalanine or tryptophan. D genes are given only for firm matches. The listing skips clone size in some rows; elsewhere it reads once, few, many or a size class.

d_call cdr3_length clone_size j_call v_call cdr3_nt cdr3_aa
TRBD2 15 NA TRBJ2-5 TRBV27 TGTGCCAGTTCGGGACTAGCGGGGGGGCAAGAGACCCAGTACTTC CASSGLAGGQETQYF
NA 14 NA TRBJ1-5 TRBV19 TGTGCCAGTAGTTTGGAGGGCTTCAATCAGCCCCAGCATTTT CASSLEGFNQPQHF
NA 10 once TRBJ2-3 TRBV2 TGTGCCATCATCACAGATACGCAGTATTTT CAIITDTQYF
NA 15 NA TRBJ1-5 TRBV7-8 TGTGCCAGCAGCTTAGATTACTTGAGCAATCAGCCCCAGCATTTT CASSLDYLSNQPQHF
TRBD1 18 NA TRBJ1-2 TRBV11-2 TGTGCCAGCAGCGACCCCACTAAAGGACAGGGGGAGTTCTATGGCTACACCTTC CASSDPTKGQGEFYGYTF
TRBD1 17 NA TRBJ1-3 TRBV5-1 TGCGCCAGCAGCCCCCGACAGGGAGGCTCCTCTGGAAACACCATATATTTT CASSPRQGGSSGNTIYF
NA 11 NA TRBJ2-5 TRBV18 TGTGCCAGCTCCCCTCAAGAGACCCAGTACTTC CASSPQETQYF
TRBD2 16 NA TRBJ2-1 TRBV7-8 TGTGCCAGCAGCCAATATACTAGCGGGGGTTACAATGAGCAGTTCTTC CASSQYTSGGYNEQFF
NA 13 NA TRBJ1-2 TRBV30 TGTGCCTGGAGTGTGGGGGGTTTGGGCGGCTACACCTTC CAWSVGGLGGYTF
NA 13 NA TRBJ1-3 TRBV4-1 TGCGCCAGCAGCCAACAGAGGGGAAACACCATATATTTT CASSQQRGNTIYF
TRBD1 14 NA TRBJ2-2 TRBV27 TGTGCCAGCAGGACAGGGGCGAACACCGGGGAGCTGTTTTTT CASRTGANTGELFF
TRBD1 14 NA TRBJ1-2 TRBV7-2 TGTGCCAGCAGCTCTTTGACAGGGGGGTATGGCTACACCTTC CASSSLTGGYGYTF
TRBD1 15 few TRBJ1-2 TRBV27 TGTGCCAGCAGATTGGGACAGGGGGCTTACTATGGCTACACCTTC CASRLGQGAYYGYTF
NA 14 once TRBJ2-2 TRBV7-9 TGTGCCAGCAGCTTAGGGAGGTACACCGGGGAGCTGTTTTTT CASSLGRYTGELFF
NA 12 few TRBJ2-7 TRBV7-9 TGTGCCAGCAGCTCTCAGGGGTACGAGCAGTACTTC CASSSQGYEQYF
NA 15 NA TRBJ2-6 TRBV5-5 TGTGCCAGCAGCTTGGCCCCATCTGGGGCCAACGTCCTGACTTTC CASSLAPSGANVLTF
NA 17 once TRBJ1-3 TRBV7-6 TGTGCCAGCAGCTCACCGAAACAGTTTTACTCTGGAAACACCATATATTTT CASSSPKQFYSGNTIYF
NA 14 NA TRBJ1-1 TRBV7-9 TGTGCCAGCAGCTTAGTGGCAGGGAACACTGAAGCTTTCTTT CASSLVAGNTEAFF
TRBD1 13 NA TRBJ1-3 TRBV27 TGTGCCAGCAGCAGGGGGCCTGGAAACACCATATATTTT CASSRGPGNTIYF
TRBD2 17 once TRBJ2-3 TRBV27 TGTGCCAGCACCAGATGGGGGGTAGCGGGTAGCACAGATACGCAGTATTTT CASTRWGVAGSTDTQYF
NA 13 NA TRBJ1-1 TRBV5-1 TGCGCCAGCAGCTTGTCAGGGGACACTGAAGCTTTCTTT CASSLSGDTEAFF
NA 15 NA TRBJ1-3 TRBV3-1/TRBV3-2 TGTGCCAGCAGCTTCGGTCTCACCTCTGGAAACACCATATATTTT CASSFGLTSGNTIYF
NA 15 NA TRBJ2-6 TRBV27 TGTGCCAGCAGTTTAAGCTACTCTGGGGCCAACGTCCTGACTTTC CASSLSYSGANVLTF
TRBD1 16 NA TRBJ1-4 TRBV12-5 TGTGCTAGTGGTTTGGCGAAGACAGGGAGTAATGAAAAACTGTTTTTT CASGLAKTGSNEKLFF
NA 17 NA TRBJ2-1 TRBV21-1 TGTGCCAGCAGCAAAGGAAGCCTAGCGTGGTCCTACAATGAGCAGTTCTTC CASSKGSLAWSYNEQFF
TRBD1 16 NA TRBJ1-2 TRBV29-1 TGCAGCGTTCTTAGGGACAGGGTGTTTCATCCCTATGGCTACACCTTC CSVLRDRVFHPYGYTF
NA 15 NA TRBJ1-5 TRBV7-9 TGTGCCAGCAGCTTAGGCGGGGGAGTTAATCAGCCCCAGCATTTT CASSLGGGVNQPQHF
NA 16 NA TRBJ1-3 TRBV24-1 TGTGCCACCAGCCCCCCCCAGGGCTTTCCCGGAAACACCATATATTTT CATSPPQGFPGNTIYF